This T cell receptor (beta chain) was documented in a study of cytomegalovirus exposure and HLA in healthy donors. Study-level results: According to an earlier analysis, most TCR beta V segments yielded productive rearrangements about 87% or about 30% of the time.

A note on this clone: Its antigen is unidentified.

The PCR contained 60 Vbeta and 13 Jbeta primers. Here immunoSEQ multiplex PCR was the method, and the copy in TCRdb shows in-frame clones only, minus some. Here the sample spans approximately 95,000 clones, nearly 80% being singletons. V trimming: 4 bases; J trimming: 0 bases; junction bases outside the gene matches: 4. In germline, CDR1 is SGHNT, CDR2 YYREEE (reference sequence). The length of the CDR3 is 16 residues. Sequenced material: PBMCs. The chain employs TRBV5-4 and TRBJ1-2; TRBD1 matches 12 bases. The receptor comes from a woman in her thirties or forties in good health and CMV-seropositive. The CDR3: CASSRDRGRTNYGYTF. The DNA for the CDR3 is TGTGCCAGCAGCCGGGACAGGGGGCGGACTAACTATGGCTACACCTTC.